A single TCR beta chain is shown here with its context. According to the study, genomic DNA was the template for TCR beta VDJ and CDR3 profiling. TCRdb analysed the reads with MiXCR anew, one entry per CDR3 protein. The repertoire consists of 270,000 or so distinct CDR3 sequences, with 82% occurring once and the leading ten covering 35% to 50%. The length of the CDR3 is 16 residues. Germline trimming cut 6 bases from V and 1 base from J; bases unmatched to any gene: 9. Per the germline V gene, CDR1 is SQVTM and CDR2 is ANQGSEA. The data derive from a study of CD8+CD57+ T cells in acquired aplastic anemia. Study-wide background: Across the sorted CD4+ and CD8+ cells, DNA amounts averaged roughly 3 ug.

In patients chosen for sequencing, flow cytometry had shown CD8+CD57+ cell expansion. Severe acquired aplastic anemia affected all patients. This sequence joins TRBV29-1 and TRBJ2-3; 11 bases are shared with TRBD2. Material for sequencing was sorted CD4+, CD8+, or CD8+CD57+ T cells (not recorded which) from PBMCs. This TCR was recovered from a human donor with aplastic anemia. The CDR3 DNA sequence: TGCAGCGTGGCGGGGACTAGCGGCCTCGGCACAGATACGCAGTATTTT. As protein: CSVAGTSGLGTDTQYF.